These T cell receptor beta chains were read from a single sample in a study of cytomegalovirus exposure and HLA in healthy donors. Measured with immunoSEQ multiplex PCR; TCRdb has only the in-frame clones, and not every one. The sample includes about 190,000 clones, roughly 87% seen only once; the top ten take under 1.2%. The sample consisted of PBMCs. The receptors shown here come from a boy aged 2-9 years in good health and CMV-seronegative. Both conserved end residues are part of each CDR3. Each record gives: J gene, clone size, V gene, D gene, CDR3 protein, CDR3 DNA. A D gene is named only where the DNA matches it firmly. Size is stated for part of the rows, as once, few or many counts, or as a class when the clone is expanded.

j_call: TRBJ1-2
clone_size: few
v_call: TRBV6-5
d_call: NA
cdr3_aa: CASSFLPPKSGTGDTF
cdr3_nt: TGTGCCAGCAGTTTTCTACCCCCCAAGTCCGGGACGGGGGACACCTTC

j_call: TRBJ2-2
clone_size: once
v_call: TRBV29-1
d_call: NA
cdr3_aa: CSAQGTNTGELFF
cdr3_nt: TGCAGCGCACAGGGTACGAACACCGGGGAGCTGTTTTTT

j_call: TRBJ1-1
clone_size: NA
v_call: TRBV5-4
d_call: TRBD1
cdr3_aa: CASSSRQGNTEAFF
cdr3_nt: TGTGCCAGCAGCTCTCGACAGGGAAACACTGAAGCTTTCTTT

j_call: TRBJ2-7
clone_size: NA
v_call: TRBV28
d_call: TRBD1
cdr3_aa: CASSSTTGTGVYEQYF
cdr3_nt: TGTGCCAGCAGTTCAACTACCGGGACAGGGGTCTACGAGCAGTACTTC

j_call: TRBJ2-1
clone_size: once
v_call: TRBV29-1
d_call: NA
cdr3_aa: CSADSTGYNEQFF
cdr3_nt: TGCAGCGCCGATTCGACAGGTTACAATGAGCAGTTCTTC

j_call: TRBJ2-3
clone_size: NA
v_call: TRBV19
d_call: TRBD2
cdr3_aa: CASSIVLALQYF
cdr3_nt: TGTGCCAGTAGTATAGTACTAGCGCTACAGTATTTT

j_call: TRBJ2-4
clone_size: NA
v_call: TRBV7-9
d_call: TRBD1
cdr3_aa: CASSLGGQVENIQYF
cdr3_nt: TGTGCCAGCAGCTTAGGGGGACAGGTGGAAAACATTCAGTACTTC

j_call: TRBJ2-3
clone_size: NA
v_call: TRBV30
d_call: TRBD1
cdr3_aa: CAWEWGTGLYF
cdr3_nt: TGTGCCTGGGAATGGGGGACAGGGTTGTATTTT

j_call: TRBJ2-5
clone_size: NA
v_call: TRBV7-8
d_call: TRBD2
cdr3_aa: CASSPTSDQETQYF
cdr3_nt: TGTGCCAGCAGCCCGACTAGCGACCAAGAGACCCAGTACTTC

j_call: TRBJ1-1
clone_size: NA
v_call: TRBV6-1
d_call: NA
cdr3_aa: CASSNSGGKTEAFF
cdr3_nt: TGTGCCAGCAGTAATAGCGGGGGGAAAACTGAAGCTTTCTTT

j_call: TRBJ2-2
clone_size: NA
v_call: TRBV5-1
d_call: NA
cdr3_aa: CASSLGASEAGELFF
cdr3_nt: TGCGCCAGCAGCTTGGGTGCTAGCGAGGCCGGGGAGCTGTTTTTT

j_call: TRBJ2-1
clone_size: NA
v_call: TRBV27
d_call: TRBD2
cdr3_aa: CASSFRRGGPYEQFF
cdr3_nt: TGTGCCAGCAGTTTCCGGCGGGGGGGCCCTTATGAGCAGTTCTTC

j_call: TRBJ1-2
clone_size: NA
v_call: TRBV30
d_call: TRBD1
cdr3_aa: CAWRMTGGRQNYGYTF
cdr3_nt: TGTGCCTGGAGGATGACAGGGGGCAGACAGAACTATGGCTACACCTTC

j_call: TRBJ2-7
clone_size: NA
v_call: TRBV7-9
d_call: TRBD1
cdr3_aa: CSSSLGQTGMSYEQYF
cdr3_nt: TGTTCCAGCAGCTTAGGCCAGACAGGGATGTCCTACGAGCAGTACTTC

j_call: TRBJ2-1
clone_size: NA
v_call: TRBV5-5
d_call: TRBD2
cdr3_aa: CASSYLSGNSYNEQFF
cdr3_nt: TGTGCCAGCAGCTACCTAAGCGGGAACTCCTACAATGAGCAGTTCTTC

j_call: TRBJ1-5
clone_size: NA
v_call: TRBV15
d_call: NA
cdr3_aa: CATSRDRVAGHSNQPQHF
cdr3_nt: TGTGCCACCAGCAGAGATCGTGTGGCAGGGCACAGCAATCAGCCCCAGCATTTT

j_call: TRBJ2-3
clone_size: NA
v_call: TRBV9
d_call: TRBD2
cdr3_aa: CASDPPPAGTTDTQYF
cdr3_nt: TGTGCCAGCGACCCTCCCCCAGCGGGGACCACAGATACGCAGTATTTT

j_call: TRBJ1-1
clone_size: NA
v_call: TRBV7-3
d_call: TRBD1
cdr3_aa: CASSPTGGLSNTEAFF
cdr3_nt: TGTGCCAGCAGCCCTACAGGGGGCCTGTCGAACACTGAAGCTTTCTTT

j_call: TRBJ2-3
clone_size: NA
v_call: TRBV9
d_call: NA
cdr3_aa: CASSVAAIQQTDTQYF
cdr3_nt: TGTGCCAGCAGCGTAGCGGCTATACAACAGACAGATACGCAGTATTTT

j_call: TRBJ2-7
clone_size: NA
v_call: TRBV6-6
d_call: TRBD1
cdr3_aa: CASSPTQGASGEQYF
cdr3_nt: TGTGCCAGCAGCCCAACGCAGGGGGCATCGGGGGAGCAGTACTTC

j_call: TRBJ2-3
clone_size: NA
v_call: TRBV5-1
d_call: NA
cdr3_aa: CASSQGWAEPLLGTDTQYF
cdr3_nt: TGCGCCAGCAGCCAGGGGTGGGCTGAACCTCTGTTGGGCACAGATACGCAGTATTTT

j_call: TRBJ2-3
clone_size: NA
v_call: TRBV11-2
d_call: TRBD2
cdr3_aa: CASSLEIAGADTQYF
cdr3_nt: TGTGCCAGCAGCTTAGAAATAGCGGGAGCAGATACGCAGTATTTT

j_call: TRBJ1-4
clone_size: NA
v_call: TRBV9
d_call: TRBD1
cdr3_aa: CASSDQGATNEKLFF
cdr3_nt: TGTGCCAGCAGCGATCAGGGGGCAACTAATGAAAAACTGTTTTTT

j_call: TRBJ2-7
clone_size: NA
v_call: TRBV10-3
d_call: NA
cdr3_aa: CAISEGRGDEQYF
cdr3_nt: TGTGCCATCAGTGAGGGCAGGGGCGACGAGCAGTACTTC

j_call: TRBJ1-3
clone_size: NA
v_call: TRBV4-1
d_call: NA
cdr3_aa: CASSQVVSSGNTIYF
cdr3_nt: TGCGCCAGCAGCCAAGTGGTCAGCTCTGGAAACACCATATATTTT

j_call: TRBJ1-1
clone_size: NA
v_call: TRBV5-5
d_call: TRBD1
cdr3_aa: CASSFSRTGETMNTEAFF
cdr3_nt: TGTGCCAGCAGCTTCTCCCGGACAGGCGAAACGATGAACACTGAAGCTTTCTTT

j_call: TRBJ1-1
clone_size: once
v_call: TRBV20-1
d_call: NA
cdr3_aa: CSARGDREAFF
cdr3_nt: TGCAGTGCTAGGGGTGACAGGGAAGCTTTCTTT

j_call: TRBJ2-7
clone_size: NA
v_call: TRBV10-3
d_call: TRBD2
cdr3_aa: CAISESGRSHEQYF
cdr3_nt: TGTGCCATCAGTGAGAGCGGGAGGTCCCACGAGCAGTACTTC

j_call: TRBJ2-1
clone_size: NA
v_call: TRBV19
d_call: NA
cdr3_aa: CASSILSGPGNEQFF
cdr3_nt: TGTGCCAGTAGTATTTTAAGCGGCCCAGGCAATGAGCAGTTCTTC

j_call: TRBJ1-2
clone_size: once
v_call: TRBV4-1
d_call: NA
cdr3_aa: CASSQQATKGGYTF
cdr3_nt: TGCGCCAGCAGCCAACAGGCCACCAAAGGCGGCTACACCTTC

j_call: TRBJ2-7
clone_size: NA
v_call: TRBV9
d_call: NA
cdr3_aa: CASSVTPSGSSEQYF
cdr3_nt: TGTGCCAGCAGCGTAACACCCAGCGGCTCCTCCGAGCAGTACTTC

j_call: TRBJ1-4
clone_size: NA
v_call: TRBV7-7
d_call: NA
cdr3_aa: CASSPGGRGEKLFF
cdr3_nt: TGTGCCAGCAGCCCCGGGGGGCGGGGAGAAAAACTGTTTTTT

j_call: TRBJ2-1
clone_size: NA
v_call: TRBV14
d_call: TRBD2
cdr3_aa: CASSQDRDYSRGEQFF
cdr3_nt: TGTGCCAGCAGCCAAGACCGGGACTATTCCCGCGGTGAGCAGTTCTTC

j_call: TRBJ2-3
clone_size: NA
v_call: TRBV11-2
d_call: NA
cdr3_aa: CASVVGGNTQYF
cdr3_nt: TGTGCCAGCGTCGTTGGGGGGAATACGCAGTATTTT

j_call: TRBJ2-7
clone_size: NA
v_call: TRBV6-4
d_call: TRBD1
cdr3_aa: CASSEQPGQGVDF
cdr3_nt: TGTGCCAGCAGTGAACAGCCGGGACAGGGTGTTGACTTC

j_call: TRBJ2-7
clone_size: NA
v_call: TRBV27
d_call: TRBD1
cdr3_aa: CASSSPGQGPYEQYF
cdr3_nt: TGTGCCAGCAGTTCGCCGGGACAGGGTCCCTACGAGCAGTACTTC

j_call: TRBJ2-7
clone_size: once
v_call: TRBV6-1
d_call: NA
cdr3_aa: CASTLDGRGVAQYF
cdr3_nt: TGTGCCAGCACTCTCGACGGCAGGGGGGTAGCGCAGTACTTC

j_call: TRBJ2-7
clone_size: NA
v_call: TRBV28
d_call: NA
cdr3_aa: CASHTTGGATYEQYF
cdr3_nt: TGTGCCTCGCATACCACCGGAGGGGCAACCTACGAGCAGTACTTC

j_call: TRBJ1-5
clone_size: NA
v_call: TRBV19
d_call: NA
cdr3_aa: CASSIGVQPQHF
cdr3_nt: TGTGCCAGTAGTATCGGGGTTCAGCCCCAGCATTTT

j_call: TRBJ1-3
clone_size: few
v_call: TRBV19
d_call: NA
cdr3_aa: CASSIPGSGNTIYF
cdr3_nt: TGTGCCAGTAGTATCCCGGGATCTGGAAACACCATATATTTT

j_call: TRBJ2-7
clone_size: NA
v_call: TRBV2
d_call: NA
cdr3_aa: CASTRYREGRSYEQYF
cdr3_nt: TGTGCCAGCACCCGGTACAGGGAAGGTCGCTCCTACGAGCAGTACTTC

j_call: TRBJ1-2
clone_size: NA
v_call: TRBV28
d_call: TRBD1
cdr3_aa: CASSLLRQGKIEGYTF
cdr3_nt: TGTGCCAGCAGTTTACTTAGACAGGGAAAAATAGAGGGCTACACCTTC

j_call: TRBJ2-7
clone_size: NA
v_call: TRBV10-1
d_call: TRBD2
cdr3_aa: CASSENDAGVWAYEQYF
cdr3_nt: TGCGCCAGCAGTGAAAATGACGCGGGGGTCTGGGCCTACGAGCAGTACTTC

j_call: TRBJ1-2
clone_size: NA
v_call: TRBV7-2
d_call: NA
cdr3_aa: CASSRGGVGGYGYTF
cdr3_nt: TGTGCCAGCAGCCGAGGGGGGGTCGGAGGCTATGGCTACACCTTC

j_call: TRBJ1-6
clone_size: NA
v_call: TRBV27
d_call: TRBD1
cdr3_aa: CASSSPGQRSTLHF
cdr3_nt: TGTGCCAGCAGTTCACCGGGACAGCGTTCCACCCTCCACTTT

j_call: TRBJ2-1
clone_size: once
v_call: TRBV6-6
d_call: NA
cdr3_aa: CASSYSMASSHNEQFF
cdr3_nt: TGTGCCAGCAGTTACTCGATGGCTAGCTCCCACAATGAGCAGTTCTTC

j_call: TRBJ2-3
clone_size: NA
v_call: TRBV10-2
d_call: NA
cdr3_aa: CASSEPRDTQYF
cdr3_nt: TGCGCCAGCAGTGAGCCGCGAGATACGCAGTATTTT

j_call: TRBJ2-1
clone_size: NA
v_call: TRBV2
d_call: NA
cdr3_aa: CASIKEGHEQFF
cdr3_nt: TGTGCCAGCATTAAAGAGGGCCATGAGCAGTTCTTC

j_call: TRBJ2-1
clone_size: NA
v_call: TRBV28
d_call: NA
cdr3_aa: CASSATYNEQFF
cdr3_nt: TGTGCCAGCAGCGCGACCTACAATGAGCAGTTCTTC

j_call: TRBJ2-7
clone_size: NA
v_call: TRBV5-3
d_call: NA
cdr3_aa: CARSSRWAEPRRQYF
cdr3_nt: TGTGCCAGAAGCTCCCGGTGGGCAGAGCCCCGAAGGCAGTACTTC

j_call: TRBJ1-2
clone_size: NA
v_call: TRBV2
d_call: NA
cdr3_aa: CASSEGSYGYTF
cdr3_nt: TGTGCCAGCAGTGAGGGCAGCTATGGCTACACCTTC

j_call: TRBJ2-5
clone_size: NA
v_call: TRBV7-2
d_call: NA
cdr3_aa: CASERIVGPSETQYF
cdr3_nt: TGTGCCTCCGAGAGGATCGTAGGCCCAAGCGAGACCCAGTACTTC

j_call: TRBJ1-2
clone_size: NA
v_call: TRBV28
d_call: TRBD1
cdr3_aa: CASSRTGIYGYTF
cdr3_nt: TGTGCCAGCAGTCGGACAGGAATTTATGGCTACACCTTC